This entry concerns a single T cell receptor beta chain. Germline CDR1 and CDR2: KGHDR and SFDVKD. Losses at the gene ends were 2 bases for V and 4 bases for J; bases not matched to a gene: 10. The CDR3 extends over 17 amino acids. This sample was taken from a study of blood T cell repertoires in COVID-19. About the research overall: Spain, Italy and the United States supplied samples that represented acute and convalescent COVID-19. Sample material is recorded as cDNA or gDNA derived from T cells, B-cell-depleted T cells, or PBMCs.

In the authors' methods: Amplification from reference gene primers served as the basis for estimated nucleated cell counts. TCRdb's copy holds only in-frame clones and misses some; the assay was immunoSEQ multiplex PCR. V, J and clone size are taken as reported in that table, and D and trimming were inferred from the DNA itself. Here the sample spans approximately 320,000 clones, approximately 85% being singletons. The source material was peripheral blood. This clonotype originated in a human donor in a cohort sampled during active COVID-19. The chain is built from TRBV24-1 and TRBJ2-5, with TRBD2 identical over 9 bases. The DNA for the CDR3 is TGTGCCACCAGTGATTCCGGGACTAGCTCGGTGAGAGAGACCCAGTACTTC. Translation: CATSDSGTSSVRETQYF.